Listed below are T cell receptor beta chains from one sample, sequenced in a study of shared clonotypes between healthy human individuals. Sequencing was performed with immunoSEQ multiplex PCR; in TCRdb, only in-frame clones are kept and a portion is missing. The sample holds about 2,500,000 clones; approximately 90% are singletons and the top ten take around 0.15%. Specimen: naive CD4+ T cells sorted from blood. The receptors come from a man between 18 and 35 years old in good health. CDR3s include the opening cysteine and the closing phenylalanine or tryptophan. Each record gives: clone size, J gene, V gene, D gene, CDR3 protein, CDR3 DNA. D genes are given only for firm matches. Clone size is shown for a subset of rows, as once, few, many or a class of expanded clone.

>once|TRBJ1-3|TRBV27|-
CASSPRAGNTIYF
TGTGCCAGCAGTCCGAGGGCTGGAAACACCATATATTTT
>-|TRBJ2-2|TRBV28|TRBD1
CASTRVGTGDTGELFF
TGTGCCAGCACCCGTGTCGGGACAGGGGACACCGGGGAGCTGTTTTTT
>once|TRBJ2-7|TRBV30|TRBD1
CAWSGGDRVIYEQYF
TGTGCCTGGAGTGGGGGGGACAGGGTTATCTACGAGCAGTACTTC
>once|TRBJ2-3|TRBV2|-
CASSENRATDTQYF
TGTGCCAGCAGTGAAAACAGGGCAACAGATACGCAGTATTTT
>-|TRBJ2-2|TRBV2|-
CASSWAEGIYTGELFF
TGTGCCAGCAGTTGGGCTGAAGGAATTTACACCGGGGAGCTGTTTTTT
>-|TRBJ1-2|TRBV6-6|-
CASSYSDGGYTF
TGTGCCAGCAGTTACTCTGACGGGGGCTACACCTTC
>-|TRBJ1-1|TRBV19|-
CASSPEFHLGNTEAFF
TGTGCCAGTAGTCCCGAGTTTCATCTGGGGAACACTGAAGCTTTCTTT
>-|TRBJ2-4|TRBV4-1|-
CASSQVGTLGNIQYF
TGCGCCAGCAGCCAAGTAGGGACGCTGGGGAACATTCAGTACTTC
>-|TRBJ2-6|TRBV10-3|-
CAIRTADSGANVLTF
TGTGCCATCAGGACAGCCGACTCTGGGGCCAACGTCCTGACTTTC
>-|TRBJ2-3|TRBV5-1|TRBD2
CASSPGLAGADTQYF
TGCGCCAGCAGCCCCGGACTAGCAGGTGCAGATACGCAGTATTTT
>-|TRBJ2-3|TRBV19|TRBD2
CASSIPTGGGRSKDTQYF
TGTGCCAGTAGTATTCCAACCGGCGGCGGGAGGTCCAAAGATACGCAGTATTTT
>-|TRBJ2-5|TRBV29-1|-
CSWGPGGETQYF
TGCAGCTGGGGGCCGGGTGGGGAGACCCAGTACTTC
>-|TRBJ1-1|TRBV7-2|-
CASSLVVLNTEAFF
TGTGCCAGCAGCTTAGTGGTCTTGAACACTGAAGCTTTCTTT
>-|TRBJ1-1|TRBV6-1|-
CASSDQGSGVNTEAFF
TGTGCCAGCAGTGACCAGGGATCAGGTGTGAACACTGAAGCTTTCTTT
>-|TRBJ2-1|TRBV9|TRBD2
CASSVLAGFSSYNEQFF
TGTGCCAGCAGCGTCCTAGCGGGGTTTAGCTCCTACAATGAGCAGTTCTTC
>-|TRBJ1-3|TRBV18|-
CASSPGTSRSGNTIYF
TGTGCCAGCTCACCGGGGACTTCCCGCTCTGGAAACACCATATATTTT
>-|TRBJ1-2|TRBV18|TRBD1
CASARDSVANYGYTF
TGTGCCAGCGCAAGGGACAGCGTAGCTAACTATGGCTACACCTTC